Listed below are T cell receptor beta chains from one sample, sequenced in a study of Ad26.COV2.S vaccination and SARS-CoV-2 variants. The assay was immunoSEQ multiplex PCR, and TCRdb's table has in-frame clones only and misses some. The sample has roughly 350,000 clones; approximately 86% are singletons. The sequences come from peripheral blood, collected in a trial of Ad26.COV2.S vaccine versus placebo. All receptors derive from a person between 18 and 59 years old who received the Ad26.COV2.S COVID-19 vaccine or a placebo. Both conserved end residues are part of each CDR3. D genes are given only for firm matches. Size is omitted from some rows. Given values are once, few, many or a class for expanded clones.

J gene	clone size	D gene	V gene	CDR3 length	CDR3 protein	CDR3 DNA
TRBJ2-7	many	-	TRBV5-1	16	CASSWRAGTVTYEQYF	TGCGCCAGCAGCTGGAGGGCCGGGACGGTGACCTACGAGCAGTACTTC
TRBJ1-3	-	-	TRBV30	14	CAWSVGLTGNTIYF	TGTGCCTGGAGTGTAGGGCTGACTGGAAACACCATATATTTT
TRBJ1-2	-	TRBD1	TRBV10-3	14	CAITTGQGAGGYTF	TGTGCCATCACTACCGGACAGGGGGCGGGTGGCTACACCTTC
TRBJ2-1	-	TRBD2	TRBV6-1	15	CASSEGTSGYNEQFF	TGTGCCAGCAGTGAGGGGACTAGCGGCTACAATGAGCAGTTCTTC
TRBJ2-1	-	TRBD2	TRBV18	15	CASSPRAGEGSEQFF	TGTGCCAGCTCACCACGAGCGGGAGAGGGTAGTGAGCAGTTCTTC
TRBJ2-5	-	-	TRBV7-6	15	CASSLATGSQETQYF	TGTGCCAGCAGCTTAGCGACGGGGAGCCAAGAGACCCAGTACTTC
TRBJ1-4	-	-	TRBV5-5	14	CASNPDVGDEKLFF	TGTGCCAGCAACCCCGATGTAGGGGATGAAAAACTGTTTTTT
TRBJ1-6	-	TRBD1	TRBV7-9	15	CASSPGTGWNSPLHF	TGTGCCAGCAGCCCCGGGACAGGGTGGAATTCACCCCTCCACTTT
TRBJ1-5	-	TRBD1	TRBV7-2	16	CASSLGQGVGNQPQHF	TGTGCCAGCAGCTTAGGACAGGGGGTAGGGAATCAGCCCCAGCATTTT
TRBJ1-4	-	-	TRBV5-1	14	CASSFTTLGEKLFF	TGCGCCAGCAGCTTCACCACCCTCGGGGAAAAACTGTTTTTT
TRBJ2-5	medium-sized	-	TRBV5-5	13	CASSLSDGETQYF	TGTGCCAGCAGCTTGAGTGACGGAGAGACCCAGTACTTC
TRBJ2-7	-	TRBD2	TRBV28	20	CASSLKGKTSGTLSSYEQYF	TGTGCCAGCAGTTTAAAGGGGAAGACTAGCGGGACCCTGAGCTCCTACGAGCAGTACTTC
TRBJ2-1	-	-	TRBV6-1	16	CASSEASGIPYNEQFF	TGTGCCAGCAGTGAAGCTTCTGGTATCCCCTACAATGAGCAGTTCTTC
TRBJ1-1	-	-	TRBV4-3	15	CASSQDSNWNTEAFF	TGCGCCAGCAGCCAAGACTCTAATTGGAACACTGAAGCTTTCTTT
TRBJ2-7	-	TRBD1	TRBV28	14	CASSLSDRDHEQYF	TGTGCCAGCAGTTTATCGGACAGGGACCACGAGCAGTACTTC
TRBJ2-7	once	TRBD1	TRBV24-1	17	CATSEGSGTGESYEQYF	TGTGCCACCAGTGAGGGCTCCGGGACAGGGGAATCCTACGAGCAGTACTTC
TRBJ2-2	-	-	TRBV11-2	15	CASRTVGGNTGELFF	TGTGCCAGCAGGACCGTAGGTGGGAACACCGGGGAGCTGTTTTTT
TRBJ2-1	-	TRBD2	TRBV5-1	16	CASSLGTSGGYNEQFF	TGCGCCAGCAGCTTGGGGACTAGCGGCGGCTACAATGAGCAGTTCTTC
TRBJ2-7	-	-	TRBV6-6	14	CASSYSLSFIEQYF	TGTGCCAGCAGTTACTCCCTATCCTTCATCGAGCAGTACTTC
TRBJ2-3	-	-	TRBV29-1	10	CSAGTDTQYF	TGCAGCGCTGGAACAGATACGCAGTATTTT
TRBJ2-1	-	TRBD2	TRBV5-4	16	CASSHAATSGYNEQFF	TGTGCCAGCAGCCACGCCGCAACTAGCGGTTACAATGAGCAGTTCTTC
TRBJ2-7	-	-	TRBV7-2	15	CASRTQDPLSYEQYF	TGTGCCAGCAGAACTCAGGACCCGTTGTCCTACGAGCAGTACTTC
TRBJ1-1	-	-	TRBV11-2	16	CASIQSSGPSNTEAFF	TGTGCCAGCATCCAATCCTCCGGACCCTCGAACACTGAAGCTTTCTTT
TRBJ1-1	-	TRBD1	TRBV12-5	13	CASGPGGATEAFF	TGTGCTAGTGGTCCAGGGGGCGCCACTGAAGCTTTCTTT